This TCR beta chain was sequenced for a study of shared clonotypes between healthy human individuals. The V gene's germline CDR1 is MNHNS and CDR2 SASEGT. This CDR3 contains 13 residues. V was shortened by 7 bases and J by 2 bases, with 9 bases between the two germline ends. Profiled with immunoSEQ multiplex PCR; TCRdb holds only in-frame clones, not every one. The top ten clones hold 11% of a sample with a few hundred thousand clones, about 65% of them seen once. The V and J genes are TRBV6-1 and TRBJ1-3; D perhaps matches TRBD1 (5 bases). The sample was memory CD4+ T cells sorted from blood. Indicated subset: CD45RA-negative fraction. The clonotype originates from a man between 25 and 39 years old in good health. The CDR3 loop reads CASTGSAGNTIYF. For the CDR3, the DNA is TGTGCCAGCACAGGGTCCGCTGGAAACACCATATATTTT.